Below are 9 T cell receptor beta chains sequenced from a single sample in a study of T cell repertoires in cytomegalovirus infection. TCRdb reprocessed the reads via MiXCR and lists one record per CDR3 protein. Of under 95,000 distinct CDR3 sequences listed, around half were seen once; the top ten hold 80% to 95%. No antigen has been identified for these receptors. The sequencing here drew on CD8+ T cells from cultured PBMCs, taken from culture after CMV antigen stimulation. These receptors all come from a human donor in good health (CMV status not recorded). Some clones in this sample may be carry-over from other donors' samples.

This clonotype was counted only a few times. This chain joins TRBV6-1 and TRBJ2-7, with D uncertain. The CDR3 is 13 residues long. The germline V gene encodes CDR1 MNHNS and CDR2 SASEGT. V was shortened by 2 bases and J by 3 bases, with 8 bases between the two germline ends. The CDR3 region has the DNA TGTGCCAGCAGTGAATTGCTGGGCTACGAGCAGTACTTC. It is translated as CASSELLGYEQYF.

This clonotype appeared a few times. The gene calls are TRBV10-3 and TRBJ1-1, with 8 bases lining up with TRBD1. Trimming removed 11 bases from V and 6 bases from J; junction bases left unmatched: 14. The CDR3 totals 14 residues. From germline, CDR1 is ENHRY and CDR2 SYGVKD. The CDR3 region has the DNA TGTGCCTCGACCTCAGGGGGCCGAGGGGCTGAAGCTTTCTTT. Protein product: CASTSGGRGAEAFF.

The CDR3 loop is CASSESGAINEKLFF. DNA for the CDR3: TGTGCCAGCAGTGAATCCGGGGCCATAAATGAAAAACTGTTTTTT. This chain links TRBV6-1 with TRBJ1-4, with D possibly matching TRBD1 (5 bases). The ends were cut back, 2 bases at V and 5 bases at J, with 12 bases in the middle. The CDR3 has 15 residues. Per germline, CDR1 MNHNS and CDR2 SASEGT.

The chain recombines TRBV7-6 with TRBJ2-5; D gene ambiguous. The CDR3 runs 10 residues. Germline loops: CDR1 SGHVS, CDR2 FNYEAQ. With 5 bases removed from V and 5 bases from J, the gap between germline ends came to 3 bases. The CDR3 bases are TGTGCCAGCAGCCAGGAGACCCAGTACTTC. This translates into CASSQETQYF.

The CDR3 here is CSVDRALTARKRNEQFF. CDR3 DNA sequence: TGCAGTGTAGACAGGGCCCTGACAGCAAGGAAGAGGAATGAGCAGTTCTTC. The chain joins TRBV20-1 to TRBJ2-1; 7 bases are a match to TRBD1. The CDR3 is made up of 17 amino acids. After removal of 7 bases from V and 7 bases from J, the junction contained 22 bases not matched to a gene. Germline lookup yields CDR1 DFQATT and CDR2 SNEGSKA (reference sequence).

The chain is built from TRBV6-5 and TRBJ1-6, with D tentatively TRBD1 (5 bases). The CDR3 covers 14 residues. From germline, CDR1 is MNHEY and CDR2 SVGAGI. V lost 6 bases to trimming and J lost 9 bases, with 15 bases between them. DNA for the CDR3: TGTGCCAGCAGACCGGGACCTGAGGGTTCACCCCTCCACTTT. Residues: CASRPGPEGSPLHF.

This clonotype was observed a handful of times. The CDR3 here is CASSPWDRGLASYEQYF. The DNA of the CDR3 is TGTGCCAGCAGCCCCTGGGACAGGGGATTAGCATCCTACGAGCAGTACTTC. The chain has TRBV11-2 and TRBJ2-7, with TRBD1 identical over 10 bases. Germline-derived CDR1 and CDR2 are SGHAT and FQNNGV. The CDR3 sequence is 17 residues long. V gave up 5 bases and J gave up 1 base; unmatched junction bases: 11.

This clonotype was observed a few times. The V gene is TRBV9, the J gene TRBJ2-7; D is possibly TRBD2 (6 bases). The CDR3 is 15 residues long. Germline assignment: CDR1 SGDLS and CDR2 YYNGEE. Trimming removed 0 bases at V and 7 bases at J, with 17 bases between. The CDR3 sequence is CASSVGSGVFNEQYF. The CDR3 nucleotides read TGTGCCAGCAGCGTAGGGTCGGGAGTGTTCAATGAGCAGTACTTC.

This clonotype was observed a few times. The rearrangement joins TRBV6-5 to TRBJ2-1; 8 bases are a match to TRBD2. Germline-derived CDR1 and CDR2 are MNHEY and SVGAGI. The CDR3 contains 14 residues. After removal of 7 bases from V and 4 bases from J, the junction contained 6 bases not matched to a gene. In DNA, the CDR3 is TGTGCCAGCACCCAGCGGGGGCCGTACAATGAGCAGTTCTTC. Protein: CASTQRGPYNEQFF.